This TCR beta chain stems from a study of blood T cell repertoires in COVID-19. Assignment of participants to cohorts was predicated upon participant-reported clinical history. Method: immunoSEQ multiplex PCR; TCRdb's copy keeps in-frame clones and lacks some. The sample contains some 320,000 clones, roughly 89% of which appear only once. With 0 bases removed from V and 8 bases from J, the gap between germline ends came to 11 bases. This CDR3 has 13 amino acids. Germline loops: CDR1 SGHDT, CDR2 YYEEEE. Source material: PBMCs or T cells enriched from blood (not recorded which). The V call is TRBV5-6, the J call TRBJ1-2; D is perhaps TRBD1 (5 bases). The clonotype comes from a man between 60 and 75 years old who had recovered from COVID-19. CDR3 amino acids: CASSLVQGGGYTF. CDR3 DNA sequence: TGTGCCAGCAGCTTGGTCCAGGGAGGAGGCTACACCTTC.